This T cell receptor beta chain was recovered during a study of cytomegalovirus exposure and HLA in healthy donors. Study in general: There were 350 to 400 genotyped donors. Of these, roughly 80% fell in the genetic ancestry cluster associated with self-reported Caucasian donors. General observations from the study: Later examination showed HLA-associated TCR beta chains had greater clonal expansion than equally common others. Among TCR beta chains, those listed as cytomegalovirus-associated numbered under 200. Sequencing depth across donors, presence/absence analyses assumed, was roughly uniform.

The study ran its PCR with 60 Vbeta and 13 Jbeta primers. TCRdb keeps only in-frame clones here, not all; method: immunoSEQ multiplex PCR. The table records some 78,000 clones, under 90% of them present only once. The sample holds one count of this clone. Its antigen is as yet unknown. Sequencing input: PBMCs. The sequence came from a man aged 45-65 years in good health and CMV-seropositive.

DNA of the CDR3: TGTGCCAGCAGCCCGGGGGGCGCACTATCGGAAGCTTTCTTT. It specifies CASSPGGALSEAFF. The chain has TRBV7-9 and TRBJ1-1, with D tentatively TRBD1 (6 bases). The length of the CDR3 is 14 residues. Germline values: CDR1 SEHNR, CDR2 FQNEAQ (reference sequence). V lost 5 bases and J lost 8, with 18 bases in between.